This T cell receptor (beta chain) emerged from a study of shared clonotypes between healthy human individuals. Only in-frame clones appear in the TCRdb table, and some are missing; sequencing was by immunoSEQ multiplex PCR. The sample consists of about 730,000 clones, approximately 77% of them appearing once. Worth noting for this clone: This same CDR3 is encoded by further DNA sequences in the sample.

The J segment lost 10 bases and the V segment lost 0 bases, leaving 2 bases of the junction unmatched. This CDR3 has 14 residues. Germline V gene data show CDR1 as SGHRS and CDR2 as YFSETQ. The chain uses TRBV5-1 and TRBJ2-1; 12 bases agree with TRBD2. Sequenced material: memory CD4+ T cells sorted from blood. Subset denoted: CD45RA-negative fraction. This clonotype was obtained from a woman aged 30 to 39 in good health. Written as DNA, the CDR3 is TGCGCCAGCAGCTTGGGGACTAGCGGGACCGAGCAGTTCTTC. It encodes CASSLGTSGTEQFF.